This T cell receptor (beta chain) emerged from a study of radiation and T cells in renal cell carcinoma. Overall study results and limits: In blood, top tumor clones expanded by 2 weeks, shrinking by 4.

V was trimmed by 6 bases and J by 5 bases, leaving 16 bases between them. There are 14 residues in the CDR3. The germline V gene encodes CDR1 SNHLY and CDR2 FYNNEI. To note about this clone: The antigen remains unidentified.

Time point of the sample: blood 4 weeks post-SBRT, at nephrectomy. The treatment denotes: 15 Gy SBRT to primary tumor, nephrectomy 4 weeks later. Only in-frame clones appear in the TCRdb table, and some are missing; sequencing was by immunoSEQ multiplex PCR. The data contain roughly 64,000 clones, roughly 80% of them seen just once; the ten biggest clones take up about 6.4%. The J gene is TRBJ2-5, the V gene TRBV2, with D perhaps given as TRBD1 or TRBD2 (5 bases each). This specimen was blood, taken from a patient whose treatment included radiotherapy and nephrectomy. This TCR was sampled from a man aged 55-75 years with renal cell carcinoma. The DNA for the CDR3 is TGTGCCAGCAGGCGCGGGCCAGGGACGGAGACCCAGTACTTC. Translation: CASRRGPGTETQYF.